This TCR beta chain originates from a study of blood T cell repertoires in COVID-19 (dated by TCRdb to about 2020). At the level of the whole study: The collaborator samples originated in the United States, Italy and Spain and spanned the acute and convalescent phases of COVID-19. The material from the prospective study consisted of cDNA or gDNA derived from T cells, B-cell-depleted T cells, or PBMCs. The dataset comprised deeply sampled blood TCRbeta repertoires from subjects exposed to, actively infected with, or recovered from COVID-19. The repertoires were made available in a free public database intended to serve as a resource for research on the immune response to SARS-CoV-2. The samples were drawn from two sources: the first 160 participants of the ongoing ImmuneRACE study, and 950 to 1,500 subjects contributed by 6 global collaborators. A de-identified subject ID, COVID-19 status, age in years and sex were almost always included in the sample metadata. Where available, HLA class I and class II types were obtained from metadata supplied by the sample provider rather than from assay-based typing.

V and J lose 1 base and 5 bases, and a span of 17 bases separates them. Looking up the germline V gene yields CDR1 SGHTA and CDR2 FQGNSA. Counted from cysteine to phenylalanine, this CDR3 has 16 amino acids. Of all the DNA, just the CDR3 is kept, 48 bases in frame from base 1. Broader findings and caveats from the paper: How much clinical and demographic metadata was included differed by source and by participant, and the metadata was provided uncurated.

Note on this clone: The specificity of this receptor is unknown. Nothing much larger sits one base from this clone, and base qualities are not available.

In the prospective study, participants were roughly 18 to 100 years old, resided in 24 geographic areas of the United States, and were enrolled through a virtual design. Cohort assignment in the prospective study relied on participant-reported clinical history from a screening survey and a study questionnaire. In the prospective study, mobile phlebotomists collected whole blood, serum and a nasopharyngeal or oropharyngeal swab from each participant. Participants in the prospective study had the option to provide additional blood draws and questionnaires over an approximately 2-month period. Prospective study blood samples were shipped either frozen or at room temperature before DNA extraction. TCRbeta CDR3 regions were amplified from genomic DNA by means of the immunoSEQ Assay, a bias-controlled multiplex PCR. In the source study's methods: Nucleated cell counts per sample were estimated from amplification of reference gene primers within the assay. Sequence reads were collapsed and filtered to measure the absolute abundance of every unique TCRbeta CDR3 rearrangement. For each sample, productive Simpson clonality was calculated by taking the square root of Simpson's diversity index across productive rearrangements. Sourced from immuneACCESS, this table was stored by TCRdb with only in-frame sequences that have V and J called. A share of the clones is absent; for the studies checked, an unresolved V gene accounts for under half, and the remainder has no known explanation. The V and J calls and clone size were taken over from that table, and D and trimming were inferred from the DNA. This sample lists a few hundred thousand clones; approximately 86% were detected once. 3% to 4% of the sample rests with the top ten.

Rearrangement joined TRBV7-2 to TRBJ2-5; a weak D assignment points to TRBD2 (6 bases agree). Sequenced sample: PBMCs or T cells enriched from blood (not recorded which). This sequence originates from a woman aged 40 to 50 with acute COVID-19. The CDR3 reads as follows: CASSLGPGRGVETQYF. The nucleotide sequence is TGTGCCAGCAGCTTAGGGCCAGGGCGGGGAGTGGAGACCCAGTACTTC.